Each of the 30 T cell receptor beta chains below was sequenced from the same sample in a study of CD8 T cell repertoires and HIV-1 epitope variants. The antigens for these receptors are not known. Here immunoSEQ multiplex PCR was the method, and the copy in TCRdb shows in-frame clones only, minus some. The table has 5,700 or so clones, about three fifths seen once. The sequencing sample was made of cultured CD8+ T cells derived from PBMCs. The source of these receptors is a male donor with HIV.

The table lists this clone with a few counts. The chain couples TRBV29-1 to TRBJ2-2, with D uncertain. In germline, CDR1 is SQVTM, CDR2 ANQGSEA. V shed 0 bases and J shed 7 bases, with 6 bases lying between them. This CDR3 spans 12 amino acids. CDR3 coding DNA: TGCAGCGTTGAAGATCGGGTCGGGGAGCTGTTTTTT. Residues: CSVEDRVGELFF.

This clone was counted only a few times. The chain combines TRBV9 with TRBJ2-5; no firm D call. From germline, CDR1 is SGDLS and CDR2 YYNGEE. The CDR3 is 11 amino acids. The V end was cut by 6 bases, the J end by 7 bases, with 10 bases between. The CDR3 DNA reads TGTGCCAGCACCAGCCCGAGGACCCAGTACTTC. Protein sequence: CASTSPRTQYF. Full variable domain (remainder filled in from reference TRBV9 and TRBJ2-5): DSGVTQTPKHLITATGQRVTLRCSPRSGDLSVYWYQQSLDQGLQFLIQYYNGEERAKGNILERFSAQQFPDLHSELNLSSLELGDSALYFCASTSPRTQYFGPGTRLLVL.

The chain's CDR3 is CASSAEDKAGANVLTF. In nucleotides, the CDR3 is TGTGCCAGCAGTGCCGAAGACAAGGCTGGGGCCAACGTCCTGACTTTC. The chain links TRBV7-8 to TRBJ2-6; D is ambiguous. Trimming pared 6 bases from V and 2 bases from J, leaving 14 bases between. This CDR3 region has 16 residues. Germline values: CDR1 SGHVS, CDR2 FQNEAQ.

The rearrangement uses TRBV12-5 and TRBJ1-4; 7 bases fit TRBD1. Germline V lookup: CDR1 LGHNT, CDR2 FRNRAP. V shed 6 bases, J shed 0 bases, and the junction held 10 bases outside the gene matches. The CDR3 loop spans 17 amino acids. This CDR3 is CASGSHRGDSTNEKLFF. CDR3 in DNA: TGTGCTAGTGGGTCACACAGGGGAGATTCAACTAATGAAAAACTGTTTTTT.

The chain is built from TRBV6-6 and TRBJ2-7, with D perhaps matching TRBD1 (5 bases). The CDR3 runs to 15 residues. V dropped 0 bases and J dropped 3 bases, with 12 bases sitting between them. The germline V gene encodes CDR1 MNHNY and CDR2 SVGAGI (reference sequence). The CDR3 protein is CASSYSPGLDYEQYF. The CDR3 nucleotides are TGTGCCAGCAGTTACTCGCCAGGGTTAGACTACGAGCAGTACTTC.

This clone was seen a few times. This sequence joins TRBV19 and TRBJ1-1, with D possibly TRBD1 on 6 matching bases. The CDR3 is 14 amino acids. The germline CDR1 and CDR2 sequences are LNHDA and SQIVND (reference sequence). V dropped 6 bases and J dropped 1 base, with 12 bases sitting between them. The CDR3 protein is CASSLQTGNTEAFF. The CDR3 DNA is TGTGCCAGTAGCCTACAGACAGGGAACACTGAAGCTTTCTTT.

This chain uses TRBV2 with TRBJ1-6; a weak D match, TRBD1 (5 bases). Germline CDR1 is SNHLY and CDR2 is FYNNEI. The germline V and J ends were trimmed by 7 bases and 10 bases, with 14 bases remaining between them. The CDR3 consists of 13 residues. The CDR3 DNA is TGTGCCAGCAATCCAGGGAGAGGATCACCCCTCCACTTT. This sequence encodes CASNPGRGSPLHF.

This clone was detected a few times. The chain employs TRBV27 and TRBJ1-4, with D perhaps TRBD1 (6 bases). The CDR3 is 15 residues long. Trimming removed 2 bases from V and 6 bases from J, with 13 bases in between. The V gene's germline CDR1 is MNHEY and CDR2 SMNVEV (reference sequence). The CDR3: CASSLLSRGDEKLFF. In DNA, the CDR3 is TGTGCCAGCAGTTTACTCAGCAGGGGAGATGAAAAACTGTTTTTT.

This clone was detected once. CDR3 in amino acids: CASRGGTDGIQYF. CDR3 bases: TGTGCCAGCAGGGGTGGGACAGACGGCATTCAGTACTTC. The chain uses TRBV6-1 and TRBJ2-4, with 7 bases matching TRBD1. The CDR3 consists of 13 residues. After removal of 6 bases from V and 9 bases from J, the junction contained 8 bases not matched to a gene. Germline V gene sequence: CDR1 MNHNS, CDR2 SASEGT.

The chain employs TRBV29-1 and TRBJ2-1; D perhaps matches TRBD2 (6 bases). The CDR3 loop spans 12 amino acids. The germline CDR1 and CDR2 sequences are SQVTM and ANQGSEA. V gave up 4 bases and J gave up 8 bases, with 12 bases separating them. CDR3 protein: CSVADSGDEQFF. The CDR3 nucleotides read TGCAGCGTTGCTGATAGCGGAGATGAGCAGTTCTTC.

The chain combines TRBV9 with TRBJ2-7; TRBD1 might be the D (6 bases). The CDR3 spans 15 residues. V lost 4 bases, J lost 0 bases, and 14 bases lay in between. Germline V gives CDR1 SGDLS, CDR2 YYNGEE. CDR3 loop: CASSPLGTSSYEQYF. CDR3 DNA sequence: TGTGCCAGCAGCCCCCTCGGGACAAGCTCCTACGAGCAGTACTTC.

By sample share, this clone is medium-sized (0.01 to 0.1%). This sequence joins TRBV19 and TRBJ2-7; 10 nucleotides match TRBD2. The CDR3 loop spans 19 amino acids. The trim removed 5 bases at V and 1 base at J, leaving 17 bases unmatched. Germline V gene sequence: CDR1 LNHDA, CDR2 SQIVND (reference sequence). CDR3 sequence reads: CASSPPSGGHLFNSYEQYF. DNA of the CDR3: TGTGCCAGTAGTCCTCCTAGCGGGGGCCATCTCTTTAATTCCTACGAGCAGTACTTC.

J is TRBJ2-3 and V is TRBV27; D not resolved. The CDR3 consists of 14 residues. CDR1 MNHEY and CDR2 SMNVEV come from the germline V gene (reference sequence). V lost 2 bases and J 4 bases, leaving 10 bases between the germline ends. This chain's CDR3 is CASSLTRGADTQYF. The CDR3 nucleotides are TGTGCCAGCAGTTTAACTCGCGGCGCAGATACGCAGTATTTT.

The chain recombines TRBV11-2 with TRBJ1-3, with D hard to call. The CDR3 is 15 amino acids. Trimming took 3 bases from V and 0 from J, leaving 9 bases between them. CDR1 is SGHAT, CDR2 FQNNGV, per germline. The CDR3 loop reads CASSLDGSSGNTIYF. The CDR3 DNA follows: TGTGCCAGCAGCTTGGACGGTAGCTCTGGAAACACCATATATTTT.

This clone came up once. As DNA, the CDR3 is TGTGCCAGCAGATGGCGGCCGAACACTGAAGCTTTCTTT. The encoded protein is CASRWRPNTEAFF. The chain employs TRBV6-1 and TRBJ1-1; D is uncertain. The CDR3 has 13 residues. The germline V gene has CDR1 MNHNS and CDR2 SASEGT. Trimming cost V 6 bases and J 1 base, with 9 bases left between them.

The table lists this clone with a few counts. J is TRBJ2-7 and V is TRBV6-1; no reliable D call. Germline V gene lookup returns CDR1 MNHNS and CDR2 SASEGT. Trimming took off 3 bases at V and 0 bases at J, with 6 bases between the two ends. The CDR3 contains 13 residues. Written as DNA, the CDR3 is TGTGCCAGCAGTGACATTCTCTCCTACGAGCAGTACTTC. Protein sequence: CASSDILSYEQYF.

This clone qualifies as medium-sized (0.01 to 0.1%). The V gene is TRBV19, the J gene TRBJ2-1, with 14 bases lining up with TRBD2. The V gene's germline CDR1 is LNHDA and CDR2 SQIVND (reference sequence). The CDR3 length is 19 residues. Trimming at V came to 2 bases and at J to 8 bases, leaving 14 bases not matched to a gene. The CDR3: CASSIQPGLAGDFLDEQFF. CDR3 bases: TGTGCCAGTAGTATACAGCCGGGACTAGCGGGAGATTTCTTAGATGAGCAGTTCTTC.

V usage is TRBV19 and J usage is TRBJ2-5; the D call may be TRBD1 or TRBD2 (5 bases each). This CDR3 spans 14 amino acids. Germline CDR1 LNHDA, CDR2 SQIVND (reference sequence). V lost 4 bases and J lost 4, with 13 bases in between. The chain's CDR3 is CASSTRDQGETQYF. Here the CDR3 DNA reads TGTGCCAGTAGTACCCGGGATCAGGGAGAGACCCAGTACTTC.

The gene calls are TRBV15 and TRBJ2-1; perhaps TRBD1 as D (5 bases). This CDR3 has 16 amino acids. Germline V CDR1 and CDR2: LNHNV, YYDKDF (reference sequence). Between the trimmed V and J ends, which lost 5 bases and 0 bases, there was a span of 14 bases. The CDR3 here is CATSGPDRASYNEQFF. CDR3 coding DNA: TGTGCCACCAGCGGACCCGACAGAGCCTCCTACAATGAGCAGTTCTTC.

J is TRBJ2-3 and V is TRBV7-9; 11 bases agree with TRBD2. Losses at the gene ends were 5 bases for V and 4 bases for J; bases not matched to a gene: 5. The CDR3 loop spans 15 amino acids. The germline V gene has CDR1 SEHNR and CDR2 FQNEAQ (reference sequence). CDR3 DNA sequence: TGTGCCAGCAGCACTACTAGCGGGGGACCAGATACGCAGTATTTT. Its protein product is CASSTTSGGPDTQYF.

This chain links TRBV5-1 with TRBJ1-1, with a tentative D call TRBD1 (5 bases). CDR3 length: 14 residues. The V gene lost 3 bases and the J gene lost 2 bases, with 11 bases spanning the gap. Germline V gene lookup returns CDR1 SGHRS and CDR2 YFSETQ. Written as DNA, the CDR3 is TGCGCCAGCAGCTCGAGCGGGGGAAACACTGAAGCTTTCTTT. Its protein is CASSSSGGNTEAFF.

The chain has TRBV13 and TRBJ1-1; D ambiguous. V gave up 0 bases and J gave up 7 bases, with 9 bases separating them. Germline V lookup: CDR1 PRHDT, CDR2 FYEKMQ (reference sequence). CDR3 length: 13 amino acids. CDR3 DNA: TGTGCCAGCAGCTTAGGCCTAAGCAGTGAAGCTTTCTTT. It is translated as CASSLGLSSEAFF.

This chain links TRBV4-2 with TRBJ2-1; TRBD2 matches at 10 bases. The V gene's germline CDR1 is LGHNA and CDR2 YNFKEQ. V shed 7 bases, J shed 5 bases, and the junction held 8 bases outside the gene matches. This CDR3 spans 15 amino acids. CDR3 bases: TGTGCCAGCACCCCTAGCGGGAGAGTCGACAATGAGCAGTTCTTC. Translation: CASTPSGRVDNEQFF.

The DNA of the CDR3 is TGCGCCAGCAGCCAAGGAGGGCTAGCGGGGGGGCCCTCCTACAATGAGCAGTTCTTC. Amino acid sequence: CASSQGGLAGGPSYNEQFF. V gene TRBV4-3 combines with J gene TRBJ2-1; 12 nucleotides line up with TRBD2. The length of the CDR3 is 19 residues. The trim removed 1 base at V and 0 bases at J, leaving 7 bases unmatched. Germline V CDR1 and CDR2: LGHNA, YSLEER.

The chain uses TRBV28 and TRBJ2-2; D uncertain. CDR1 and CDR2 from the germline V gene are MDHEN and SYDVKM. The CDR3 loop spans 15 amino acids. V gave up 5 bases and J gave up 3 bases, with 13 bases separating them. CDR3 residues: CASSTDSAYTGELFF. The CDR3 DNA reads TGTGCCAGCAGTACCGACTCGGCTTACACCGGGGAGCTGTTTTTT.

The chain carries TRBV5-6 and TRBJ2-7; 8 bases fit TRBD1. Germline values: CDR1 SGHDT, CDR2 YYEEEE. V was clipped by 3 bases and J by 3 bases; unmatched bases: 2. The CDR3 length is 13 residues. The CDR3 nucleotides are TGTGCCAGCAGCTCGGACAGGGTCTACGAGCAGTACTTC. Protein: CASSSDRVYEQYF.

Judged by abundance, this clone is medium-sized. The rearrangement uses TRBV5-1 and TRBJ2-7, with 7 bases identical to TRBD2. CDR1 is SGHRS and CDR2 is YFSETQ in the germline V gene. The CDR3 consists of 17 residues. Trimming cost V 2 bases and J 0 bases; bases outside gene matches: 11. The CDR3 DNA follows: TGCGCCAGCAGCTTATACAGCGGGACCACAAGCTCCTACGAGCAGTACTTC. Its translation is CASSLYSGTTSSYEQYF.

V usage is TRBV28 and J usage is TRBJ2-5, with unresolved D. There are 13 residues in the CDR3. From germline, CDR1 is MDHEN and CDR2 SYDVKM. Trimming left V 4 bases short and J 0 bases short, with 6 bases between. In nucleotides, the CDR3 is TGTGCCAGCAGTTCCCACTACCAAGAGACCCAGTACTTC. Translated, it gives CASSSHYQETQYF.

The chain employs TRBV11-2 and TRBJ2-3; the match to TRBD1 covers 8 bases. The CDR3 is 14 residues long. J was trimmed by 4 bases and V by 5 bases; bases with no gene match: 5. Germline values: CDR1 SGHAT, CDR2 FQNNGV. DNA for the CDR3: TGTGCCAGCAGCCGACAGGGGACAGCAGATACGCAGTATTTT. Translation gives CASSRQGTADTQYF.

CDR3 DNA sequence: TGTGCCAGCAGCTTAGCGGGCAGGGGGCTTGGAGATACGCAGTATTTT. This gives the protein CASSLAGRGLGDTQYF. This chain uses TRBV7-8 with TRBJ2-3; 8 nucleotides line up with TRBD1. The CDR3 spans 16 residues. CDR1 is SGHVS and CDR2 is FQNEAQ in the germline V gene. V lost 0 bases and J lost 5; bases outside the gene matches: 7. Based on the CDR3 plus reference TRBV7-8 and TRBJ2-3, the full variable domain is GAGVSQSPRYKVAKRGQDVALRCDPISGHVSLFWYQQALGQGPEFLTYFQNEAQLDKSGLPSDRFFAERPEGSVSTLKIQRTQQEDSAVYLCASSLAGRGLGDTQYFGPGTRLTVL.